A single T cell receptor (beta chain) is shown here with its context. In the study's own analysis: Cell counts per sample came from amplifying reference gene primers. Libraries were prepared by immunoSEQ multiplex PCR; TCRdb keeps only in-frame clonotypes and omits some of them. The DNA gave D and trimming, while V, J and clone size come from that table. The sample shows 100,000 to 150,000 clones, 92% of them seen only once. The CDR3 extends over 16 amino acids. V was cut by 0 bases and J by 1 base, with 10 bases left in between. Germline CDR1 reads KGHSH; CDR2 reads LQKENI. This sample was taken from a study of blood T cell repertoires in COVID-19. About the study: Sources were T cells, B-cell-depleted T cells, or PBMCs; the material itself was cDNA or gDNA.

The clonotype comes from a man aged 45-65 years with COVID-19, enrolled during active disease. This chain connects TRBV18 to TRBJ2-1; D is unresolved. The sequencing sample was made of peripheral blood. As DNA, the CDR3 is TGTGCCAGCTCACCACCGAAGGAGATTTCCTACAATGAGCAGTTCTTC. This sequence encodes CASSPPKEISYNEQFF.